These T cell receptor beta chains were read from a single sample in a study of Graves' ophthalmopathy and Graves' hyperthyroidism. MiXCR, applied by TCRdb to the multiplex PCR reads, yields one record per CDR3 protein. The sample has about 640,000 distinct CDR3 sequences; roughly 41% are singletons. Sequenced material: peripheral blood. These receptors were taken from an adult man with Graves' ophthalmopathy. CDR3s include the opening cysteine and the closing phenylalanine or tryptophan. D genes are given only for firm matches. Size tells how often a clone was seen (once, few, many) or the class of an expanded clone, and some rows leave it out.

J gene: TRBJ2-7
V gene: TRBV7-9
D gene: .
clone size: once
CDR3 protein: CASSPSHRGDEQYF
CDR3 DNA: TGTGCCAGCAGCCCATCCCATCGGGGCGACGAGCAGTACTTC

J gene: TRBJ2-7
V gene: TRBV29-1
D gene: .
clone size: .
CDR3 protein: CSVEDQGSYEQYF
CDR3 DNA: TGCAGCGTTGAAGATCAGGGGTCCTACGAGCAGTACTTC

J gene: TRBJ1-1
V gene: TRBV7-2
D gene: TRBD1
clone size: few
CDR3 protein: CASSRQGAVPGVNTEAFF
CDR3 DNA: TGTGCCAGCAGCAGACAGGGGGCAGTCCCAGGAGTTAACACTGAAGCTTTCTTT

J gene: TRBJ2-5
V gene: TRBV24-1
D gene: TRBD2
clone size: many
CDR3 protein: CATSDRGDYQETQYF
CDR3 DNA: TGTGCCACCAGTGATCGGGGGGACTACCAAGAGACCCAGTACTTC

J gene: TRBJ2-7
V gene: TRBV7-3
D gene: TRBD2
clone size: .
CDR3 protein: CASSFSGTSGTYEQYF
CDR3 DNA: TGTGCCAGCAGCTTTTCCGGGACTAGCGGCACCTACGAGCAGTACTTC

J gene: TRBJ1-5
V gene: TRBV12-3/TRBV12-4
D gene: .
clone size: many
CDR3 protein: CASSARYQPQHF
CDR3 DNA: TGTGCCAGCAGTGCCCGTTATCAGCCCCAGCATTTT

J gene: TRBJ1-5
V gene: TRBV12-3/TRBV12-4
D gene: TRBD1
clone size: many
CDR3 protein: CASSFPGTGDQPQHF
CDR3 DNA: TGTGCCAGCAGTTTTCCCGGGACAGGGGATCAGCCCCAGCATTTT

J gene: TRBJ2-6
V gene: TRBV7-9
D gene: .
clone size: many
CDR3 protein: CASSLGPPGANVLTF
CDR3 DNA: TGTGCCAGCAGCTTAGGACCACCTGGGGCCAACGTCCTGACTTTC

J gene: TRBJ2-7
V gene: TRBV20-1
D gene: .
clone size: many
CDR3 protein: CSARVASSYEQYF
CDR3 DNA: TGCAGTGCTAGAGTTGCGTCATCCTACGAGCAGTACTTC

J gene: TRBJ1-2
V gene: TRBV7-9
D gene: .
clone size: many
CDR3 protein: CASSLDSGGFQSYTF
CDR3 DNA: TGTGCCAGCAGCTTAGACAGTGGTGGGTTTCAGAGCTACACCTTC

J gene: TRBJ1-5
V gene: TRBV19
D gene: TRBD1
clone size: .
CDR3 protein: CASSIGTGASYEHF
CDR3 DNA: TGTGCCAGTAGTATTGGGACAGGGGCATCCTACGAGCATTTT

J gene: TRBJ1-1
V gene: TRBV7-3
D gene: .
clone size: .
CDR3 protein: CASTRPVEGNTEAFF
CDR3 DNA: TGCGCCAGCACAAGGCCGGTGGAGGGAAACACTGAAGCTTTCTTT

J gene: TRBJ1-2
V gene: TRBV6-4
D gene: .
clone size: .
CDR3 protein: CASIWRHGYYGYTF
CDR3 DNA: TGTGCCAGCATTTGGAGGCACGGATACTATGGCTACACCTTC

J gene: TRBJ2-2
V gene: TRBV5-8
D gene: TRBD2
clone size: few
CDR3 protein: CASSLDGLAGGFGGELFF
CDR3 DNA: TGTGCCAGCAGCTTGGACGGCCTAGCGGGAGGGTTTGGCGGGGAGCTGTTTTTT

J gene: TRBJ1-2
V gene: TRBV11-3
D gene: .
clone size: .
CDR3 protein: CASREGDGGYTF
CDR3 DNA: TGTGCCAGCAGGGAAGGGGATGGTGGCTACACCTTC

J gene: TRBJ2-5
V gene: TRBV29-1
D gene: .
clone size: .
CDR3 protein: CSVRTETQYF
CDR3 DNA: TGCAGCGTTCGGACGGAGACCCAGTACTTC

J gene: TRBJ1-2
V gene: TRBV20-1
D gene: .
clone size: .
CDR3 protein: CSATFGVWGNHGYTF
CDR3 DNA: TGCAGTGCTACCTTCGGAGTATGGGGGAATCATGGCTACACCTTC

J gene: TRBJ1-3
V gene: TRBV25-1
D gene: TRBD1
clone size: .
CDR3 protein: CASSPSLYRGRDTIYF
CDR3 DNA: TGTGCCAGCAGTCCATCACTATACAGGGGCCGGGACACCATATATTTT

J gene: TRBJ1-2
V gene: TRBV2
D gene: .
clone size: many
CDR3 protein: CASSARDRGYTF
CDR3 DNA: TGTGCCAGCAGTGCCCGGGATAGGGGCTACACCTTC

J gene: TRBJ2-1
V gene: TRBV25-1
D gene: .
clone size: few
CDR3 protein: CASSAAGEGGNEQFF
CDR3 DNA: TGTGCCAGCAGTGCGGCGGGAGAGGGGGGCAATGAGCAGTTCTTC

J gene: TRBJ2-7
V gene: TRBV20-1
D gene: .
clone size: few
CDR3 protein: CSARVSRTPDEQYF
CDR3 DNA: TGCAGTGCTAGAGTTAGCAGAACCCCCGACGAGCAGTACTTC

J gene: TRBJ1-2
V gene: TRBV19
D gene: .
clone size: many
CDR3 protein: CASSIDGPLGYTF
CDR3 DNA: TGTGCCAGTAGTATAGACGGACCTCTCGGCTACACCTTC

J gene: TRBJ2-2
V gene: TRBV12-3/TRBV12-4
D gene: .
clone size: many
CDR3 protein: CASSPWDFTGELFF
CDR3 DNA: TGTGCCAGCAGCCCTTGGGACTTCACCGGGGAGCTGTTTTTT

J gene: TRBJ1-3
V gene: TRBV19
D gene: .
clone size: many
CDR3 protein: CASSTDRSGNTIYF
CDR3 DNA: TGTGCCAGTAGTACGGACCGCTCTGGAAACACCATATATTTT

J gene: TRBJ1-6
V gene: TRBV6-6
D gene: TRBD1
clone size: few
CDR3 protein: CAGSYTRQGDSPLHF
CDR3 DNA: TGTGCCGGCAGTTACACTAGACAGGGGGACTCACCCCTCCACTTT

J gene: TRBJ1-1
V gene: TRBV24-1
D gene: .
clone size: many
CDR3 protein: CATSEGWTAMGAFF
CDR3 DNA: TGTGCCACCAGTGAGGGTTGGACGGCAATGGGAGCTTTCTTT

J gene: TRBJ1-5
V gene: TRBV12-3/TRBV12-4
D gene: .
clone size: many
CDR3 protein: CASSLTLSSNQPQHF
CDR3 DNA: TGTGCCAGCAGCCTAACCCTAAGTAGCAATCAGCCCCAGCATTTT

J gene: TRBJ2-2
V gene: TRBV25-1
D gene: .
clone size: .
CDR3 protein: CASRRFLDTGELFF
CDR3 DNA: TGTGCCAGCCGGCGATTTTTAGACACCGGGGAGCTGTTTTTT

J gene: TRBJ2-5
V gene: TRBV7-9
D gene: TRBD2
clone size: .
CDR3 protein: CASSLGVGGRETQYF
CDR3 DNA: TGTGCCAGCAGCTTAGGTGTGGGGGGGAGGGAGACCCAGTACTTC

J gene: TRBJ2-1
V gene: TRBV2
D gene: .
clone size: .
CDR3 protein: CASSVLNEQFF
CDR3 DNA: TGTGCCAGCAGTGTCCTTAATGAGCAGTTCTTC

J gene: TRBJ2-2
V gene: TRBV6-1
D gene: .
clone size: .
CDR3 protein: CASSDRGPGELFF
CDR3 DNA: TGTGCCAGCAGTGACAGGGGACCCGGGGAGCTGTTTTTT

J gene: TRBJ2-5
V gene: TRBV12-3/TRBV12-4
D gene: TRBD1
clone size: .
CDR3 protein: CASSVQGAWETQYF
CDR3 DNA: TGTGCCAGCAGCGTACAGGGGGCATGGGAGACCCAGTACTTC

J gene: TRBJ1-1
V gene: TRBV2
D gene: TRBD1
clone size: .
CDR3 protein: CASSSYRGGQTEAFF
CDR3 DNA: TGTGCCAGCAGTTCCTACAGGGGCGGCCAAACTGAAGCTTTCTTT

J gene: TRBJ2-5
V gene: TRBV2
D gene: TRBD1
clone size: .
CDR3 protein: CASSGQGWGTEETQYF
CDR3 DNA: TGTGCCAGCAGCGGACAGGGATGGGGCACTGAAGAGACCCAGTACTTC

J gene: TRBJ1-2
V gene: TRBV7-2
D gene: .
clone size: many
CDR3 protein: CASSLGEGVYGYTF
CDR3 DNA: TGTGCCAGCAGCTTGGGCGAGGGTGTCTATGGCTACACCTTC

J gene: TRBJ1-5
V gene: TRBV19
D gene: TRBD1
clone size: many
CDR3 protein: CASSPGQSFNQPQHF
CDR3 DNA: TGTGCCAGTAGTCCGGGACAGAGTTTCAATCAGCCCCAGCATTTT

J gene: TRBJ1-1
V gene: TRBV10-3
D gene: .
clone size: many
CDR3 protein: CASSSWGDTEAFF
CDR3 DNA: TGTGCCAGCAGTTCATGGGGCGACACTGAAGCTTTCTTT

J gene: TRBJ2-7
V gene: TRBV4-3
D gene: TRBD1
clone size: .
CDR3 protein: CASSQVTGASYEQYF
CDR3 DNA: TGCGCCAGCAGCCAAGTTACAGGGGCTTCCTACGAGCAGTACTTC

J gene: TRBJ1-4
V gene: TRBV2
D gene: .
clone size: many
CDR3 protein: CASNDRPREKLFF
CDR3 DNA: TGTGCCAGCAATGACAGGCCTCGGGAAAAACTGTTTTTT

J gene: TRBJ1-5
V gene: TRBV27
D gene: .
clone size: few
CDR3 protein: CASSWGRSNQPQHF
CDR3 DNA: TGTGCCAGCTCCTGGGGAAGGAGCAATCAGCCCCAGCATTTT

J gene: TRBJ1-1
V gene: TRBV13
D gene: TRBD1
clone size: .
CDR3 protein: CASSRDRGGAFF
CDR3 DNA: TGTGCCAGCAGTCGAGACAGGGGTGGAGCTTTCTTT

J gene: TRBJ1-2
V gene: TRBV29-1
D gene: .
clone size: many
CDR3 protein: CSVEDKGWGYGYTF
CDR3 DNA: TGCAGCGTTGAAGATAAGGGTTGGGGCTATGGCTACACCTTC

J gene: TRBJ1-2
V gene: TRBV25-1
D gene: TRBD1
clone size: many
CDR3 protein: CASRGQGALWGYTF
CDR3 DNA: TGTGCCAGCAGGGGACAGGGGGCGCTCTGGGGCTACACCTTC

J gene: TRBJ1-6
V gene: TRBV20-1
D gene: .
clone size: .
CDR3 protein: CSARDPRSAGNSHLHF
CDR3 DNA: TGCAGTGCTAGAGATCCCCGGAGCGCTGGGAATTCACACCTCCACTTT

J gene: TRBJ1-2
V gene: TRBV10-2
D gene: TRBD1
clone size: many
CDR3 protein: CASRRQGVNYGYTF
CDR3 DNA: TGCGCCAGCAGACGACAGGGGGTAAACTATGGCTACACCTTC

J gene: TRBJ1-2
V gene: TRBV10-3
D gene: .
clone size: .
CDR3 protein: CASSAGHYGYTF
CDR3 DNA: TGTGCCAGCAGTGCGGGGCATTATGGCTACACCTTC

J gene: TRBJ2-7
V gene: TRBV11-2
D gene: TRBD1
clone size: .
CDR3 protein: CASSSIRDRGSYEQYF
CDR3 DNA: TGTGCCAGCAGCTCCATCCGGGACAGGGGTTCCTACGAGCAGTACTTC

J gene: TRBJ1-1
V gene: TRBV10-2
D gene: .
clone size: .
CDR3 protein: CASSESTGKGNTEAFF
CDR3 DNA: TGCGCCAGCAGTGAGTCGACGGGGAAAGGAAACACTGAAGCTTTCTTT

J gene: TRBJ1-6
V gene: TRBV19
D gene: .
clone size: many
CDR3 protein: CASSMQGISPLHF
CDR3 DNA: TGTGCCAGTAGTATGCAGGGAATTTCACCCCTCCACTTT

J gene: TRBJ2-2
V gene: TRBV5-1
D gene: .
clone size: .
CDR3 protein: CASSLRRGANTGELFF
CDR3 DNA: TGCGCCAGCAGCTTGCGTAGGGGGGCGAACACCGGGGAGCTGTTTTTT

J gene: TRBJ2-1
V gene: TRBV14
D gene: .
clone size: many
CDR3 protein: CASSQEPGIYNEQFF
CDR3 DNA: TGTGCCAGCAGCCAAGAACCAGGAATCTACAATGAGCAGTTCTTC

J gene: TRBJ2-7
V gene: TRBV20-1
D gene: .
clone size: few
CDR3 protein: CSARDSLARSYEQYF
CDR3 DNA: TGCAGTGCTAGAGATTCGCTAGCGAGATCCTACGAGCAGTACTTC

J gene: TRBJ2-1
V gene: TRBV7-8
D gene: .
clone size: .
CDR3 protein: CASSLRRDHEQFF
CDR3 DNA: TGTGCCAGCAGCTTACGTCGGGATCATGAGCAGTTCTTC

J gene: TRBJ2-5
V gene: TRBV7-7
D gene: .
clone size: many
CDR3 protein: CASSSGLVETQYF
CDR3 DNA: TGTGCCAGCAGCTCGGGACTTGTGGAGACCCAGTACTTC

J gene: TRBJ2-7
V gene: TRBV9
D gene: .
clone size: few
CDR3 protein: CASSVESGIGYEQYF
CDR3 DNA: TGTGCCAGCAGCGTAGAGTCAGGGATAGGCTACGAGCAGTACTTC

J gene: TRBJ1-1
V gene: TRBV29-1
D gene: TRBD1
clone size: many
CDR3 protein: CSAVTGALNTEAFF
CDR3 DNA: TGCAGCGCCGTGACAGGGGCCCTGAACACTGAAGCTTTCTTT

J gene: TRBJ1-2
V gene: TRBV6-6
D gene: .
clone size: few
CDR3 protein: CASGESKYNYGYTF
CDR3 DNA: TGTGCCAGCGGGGAATCTAAATACAACTATGGCTACACCTTC

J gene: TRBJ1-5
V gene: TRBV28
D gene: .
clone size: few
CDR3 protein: CASSHTTRGRQPQHF
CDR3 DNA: TGTGCCAGCAGTCACACCACGAGGGGCCGCCAGCCCCAGCATTTT

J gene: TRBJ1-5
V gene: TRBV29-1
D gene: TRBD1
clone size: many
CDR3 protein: CSVSTGGQGANQPQHF
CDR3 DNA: TGCAGCGTTTCCACTGGGGGACAGGGGGCAAATCAGCCCCAGCATTTT

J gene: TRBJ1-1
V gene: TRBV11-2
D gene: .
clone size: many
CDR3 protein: CASKIGLNTEAFF
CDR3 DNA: TGTGCCAGCAAGATTGGACTTAACACTGAAGCTTTCTTT